The rows below give T cell receptor beta chains drawn from one sample of a study of control samples from healthy donors and cancer patients. Sequencing was performed with immunoSEQ multiplex PCR; in TCRdb, only in-frame clones are kept and a portion is missing. The sample holds 190,000 or so clones, just under 95% seen once. Sequenced: blood. Receptors were obtained from a young man in good health. The CDR3 runs from the conserved cysteine through the conserved F or W. A D gene is named only where the DNA matches it firmly. Part of the rows lack a size; the others show once, few, many or a class for expanded clones.

CDR3 DNA: TGTGCCTGGGAGGCGGGACGGGCCCAGGAGACCCAGTACTTC; CDR3 protein: CAWEAGRAQETQYF; D gene: NA; clone size: once; V gene: TRBV30; CDR3 length: 14; J gene: TRBJ2-5
CDR3 DNA: TGTGCCATCAGTGAAGGACAATACGAGCAGTACTTC; CDR3 protein: CAISEGQYEQYF; D gene: NA; clone size: NA; V gene: TRBV10-3; CDR3 length: 12; J gene: TRBJ2-7
CDR3 DNA: TGTGCCAGCAGCGTAGAAGGCGGGGGAGTTACCTTTAATGAGCAGTTCTTC; CDR3 protein: CASSVEGGGVTFNEQFF; D gene: TRBD2; clone size: NA; V gene: TRBV9; CDR3 length: 17; J gene: TRBJ2-1
CDR3 DNA: TGTGCCATCACGTCGGGGACTTCCTACAATGAGCAGTTCTTC; CDR3 protein: CAITSGTSYNEQFF; D gene: NA; clone size: NA; V gene: TRBV10-3; CDR3 length: 14; J gene: TRBJ2-1
CDR3 DNA: TGTGCCAGCAGCAAAACCGGACAGGCCTCTAACTATGGCTACACCTTC; CDR3 protein: CASSKTGQASNYGYTF; D gene: NA; clone size: NA; V gene: TRBV21-1; CDR3 length: 16; J gene: TRBJ1-2
CDR3 DNA: TGTGCCACGATCTGGACGGAAACTAATGAAAAACTGTTTTTT; CDR3 protein: CATIWTETNEKLFF; D gene: NA; clone size: NA; V gene: TRBV24-1; CDR3 length: 14; J gene: TRBJ1-4
CDR3 DNA: TGCGCCAGCAGCTTGGGGGGGCAGACTCTCTCGTTAGGCGGGGAGCTGTTTTTT; CDR3 protein: CASSLGGQTLSLGGELFF; D gene: NA; clone size: NA; V gene: TRBV5-1; CDR3 length: 18; J gene: TRBJ2-2
CDR3 DNA: TGTGCCAGCAGCTTAGGGCGGGCTAGCGGGGGTCTCAATGAGCAGTTCTTC; CDR3 protein: CASSLGRASGGLNEQFF; D gene: TRBD2; clone size: NA; V gene: TRBV7-2; CDR3 length: 17; J gene: TRBJ2-1
CDR3 DNA: TGCGCCAGCAGCTTGGCGACGGGCACCGGGGAGCTGTTTTTT; CDR3 protein: CASSLATGTGELFF; D gene: NA; clone size: once; V gene: TRBV5-1; CDR3 length: 14; J gene: TRBJ2-2
CDR3 DNA: TGTGCCAGCAGTTTGGGGGCCACTAATGAAAAACTGTTTTTT; CDR3 protein: CASSLGATNEKLFF; D gene: NA; clone size: NA; V gene: TRBV28; CDR3 length: 14; J gene: TRBJ1-4
CDR3 DNA: TGTGCCAGCAGTAGGTCGGTGAACACTGAAGCTTTCTTT; CDR3 protein: CASSRSVNTEAFF; D gene: NA; clone size: NA; V gene: TRBV7-6; CDR3 length: 13; J gene: TRBJ1-1
CDR3 DNA: TGTGCCAGCAGCTTATTAGGGAGCTCCTACGAGCAGTACTTC; CDR3 protein: CASSLLGSSYEQYF; D gene: NA; clone size: NA; V gene: TRBV11-2; CDR3 length: 14; J gene: TRBJ2-7
CDR3 DNA: TGCAGCCTGGGTGGGGACACCGACTCCTACGAGCAGTACTTC; CDR3 protein: CSLGGDTDSYEQYF; D gene: NA; clone size: NA; V gene: TRBV29-1; CDR3 length: 14; J gene: TRBJ2-7
CDR3 DNA: TGCGCCAGCAGCTCAGGCACTAAGAATGAAAAACTGTTTTTT; CDR3 protein: CASSSGTKNEKLFF; D gene: NA; clone size: NA; V gene: TRBV5-1; CDR3 length: 14; J gene: TRBJ1-4
CDR3 DNA: TGTGCCAGCACCAGGGGTGAAAAACTGTTTTTT; CDR3 protein: CASTRGEKLFF; D gene: NA; clone size: NA; V gene: TRBV12-3/TRBV12-4; CDR3 length: 11; J gene: TRBJ1-4
CDR3 DNA: TGTGCCAGCAGTCAAGGCCTCCCGGGGGCACTTTACGAGCAGTACTTC; CDR3 protein: CASSQGLPGALYEQYF; D gene: NA; clone size: NA; V gene: TRBV27; CDR3 length: 16; J gene: TRBJ2-7
CDR3 DNA: TGTGCCAGCAGAACTCTAGCGGGGGGCCGAGAGACCCAGTACTTC; CDR3 protein: CASRTLAGGRETQYF; D gene: TRBD2; clone size: NA; V gene: TRBV6-5; CDR3 length: 15; J gene: TRBJ2-5
CDR3 DNA: TGTGCCTGGAGACAGGGTAGCACAGATACGCAGTATTTT; CDR3 protein: CAWRQGSTDTQYF; D gene: NA; clone size: NA; V gene: TRBV30; CDR3 length: 13; J gene: TRBJ2-3
CDR3 DNA: TGCGCCAGCAGCAAAGGACAGGGACCGAACACCGGGGAGCTGTTTTTT; CDR3 protein: CASSKGQGPNTGELFF; D gene: TRBD1; clone size: once; V gene: TRBV5-1; CDR3 length: 16; J gene: TRBJ2-2
CDR3 DNA: TGTGCCAGCGTCGGGACACCTAATTCACCCCTCCACTTT; CDR3 protein: CASVGTPNSPLHF; D gene: NA; clone size: NA; V gene: TRBV12-3/TRBV12-4; CDR3 length: 13; J gene: TRBJ1-6
CDR3 DNA: TGTGCCACCAGAGAAGAAGGGCGAGATGAAGCTTTCTTT; CDR3 protein: CATREEGRDEAFF; D gene: NA; clone size: NA; V gene: TRBV24-1; CDR3 length: 13; J gene: TRBJ1-1
CDR3 DNA: TGTGCCAGCAGCTTAGGGGGGAGAGGGAATACGCAGTATTTT; CDR3 protein: CASSLGGRGNTQYF; D gene: NA; clone size: NA; V gene: TRBV7-2; CDR3 length: 14; J gene: TRBJ2-3
CDR3 DNA: TGTGCCAGCAGCGTTTGGTCAGGGACCACTGAAGCTTTCTTT; CDR3 protein: CASSVWSGTTEAFF; D gene: NA; clone size: NA; V gene: TRBV2; CDR3 length: 14; J gene: TRBJ1-1
CDR3 DNA: TGTGCCAGCAGTGAACGCAGGGGGCAAGGTGGAAACACCATATATTTT; CDR3 protein: CASSERRGQGGNTIYF; D gene: TRBD1; clone size: NA; V gene: TRBV2; CDR3 length: 16; J gene: TRBJ1-3
CDR3 DNA: TGTGCCAGCTCACCCGGGACAGGGAGGGTTTCACCCCTCCACTTT; CDR3 protein: CASSPGTGRVSPLHF; D gene: TRBD1; clone size: NA; V gene: TRBV18; CDR3 length: 15; J gene: TRBJ1-6
CDR3 DNA: TGTGCCAGCAGCCAAGATCTAGCGGGGAGGGAGCAGTACTTC; CDR3 protein: CASSQDLAGREQYF; D gene: TRBD2; clone size: NA; V gene: TRBV3-1/TRBV3-2; CDR3 length: 14; J gene: TRBJ2-7
CDR3 DNA: TGCGCCAGCAAAACGGGTACCGGGACAGGGGGAGTGAATGAGCAGTTCTTC; CDR3 protein: CASKTGTGTGGVNEQFF; D gene: TRBD1; clone size: NA; V gene: TRBV5-1; CDR3 length: 17; J gene: TRBJ2-1
CDR3 DNA: TGTGCCACCAGTGATTTGCAGCCGGGGACAGATACGCAGTATTTT; CDR3 protein: CATSDLQPGTDTQYF; D gene: NA; clone size: NA; V gene: TRBV24-1; CDR3 length: 15; J gene: TRBJ2-3
CDR3 DNA: TGCGCCAGCAGACAAAGGACAGGGTTGAAGAACTATGGCTACACCTTC; CDR3 protein: CASRQRTGLKNYGYTF; D gene: TRBD1; clone size: NA; V gene: TRBV23-1; CDR3 length: 16; J gene: TRBJ1-2